Below, 31 T cell receptor beta chains from the same sample are listed, as sequenced in a study of early stage breast cancer tumors. The protocol was immunoSEQ multiplex PCR, while the TCRdb copy is restricted to in-frame clones and leaves out a portion. The table lists under 35,000 clones, approximately 84% of them singletons. The specimen sequenced was blood. These receptors all stem from a person in their fifties with breast cancer.

The rearrangement uses TRBV4-1 and TRBJ2-3; the D call may be TRBD1 or TRBD2 (5 bases each). From germline, CDR1 is MGHRA and CDR2 YSYEKL. Trimming removed 5 bases at V and 0 bases at J, with 12 bases between. The CDR3 runs to 15 residues. The CDR3: CASSSGTVSTDTQYF. As DNA, the CDR3 is TGCGCCAGCAGCTCCGGGACGGTTAGCACAGATACGCAGTATTTT.

CDR3 sequence: CASSPRLDGNEQFF. The CDR3, as DNA: TGTGCCAGCAGCCCGAGACTGGACGGCAATGAGCAGTTCTTC. V usage is TRBV11-2 and J usage is TRBJ2-1, with unresolved D. This CDR3 is built from 14 residues. In germline, CDR1 is SGHAT, CDR2 FQNNGV. With 5 bases removed from V and 6 bases from J, the gap between germline ends came to 14 bases.

CDR3 region: CASSLVRTSGLLSETQYF. CDR3 DNA: TGCGCCAGCAGCTTGGTGAGGACTAGCGGACTTTTATCTGAGACCCAGTACTTC. V is TRBV5-1 and J is TRBJ2-5, with TRBD2 identical over 10 bases. The CDR3 has 18 residues. Per the germline V gene, CDR1 is SGHRS and CDR2 is YFSETQ. V lost 0 bases, J lost 5 bases, and 13 bases stayed unmatched.

The chain recombines TRBV4-2 with TRBJ1-4; the match to TRBD1 covers 7 bases. The germline CDR1 and CDR2 sequences are LGHNA and YNFKEQ. The CDR3 runs 19 residues. V lost 0 bases and J lost 3; bases outside the gene matches: 13. This CDR3 is CASSQETNRGPGANEKLFF. The CDR3 nucleotides are TGTGCCAGCAGCCAAGAGACAAACAGGGGCCCGGGAGCTAATGAAAAACTGTTTTTT.

The gene calls are TRBV14 and TRBJ2-5, with a possible D match to TRBD1 (6 bases). V lost 2 bases to trimming and J lost 4 bases, with 11 bases between them. Looked up from germline, CDR1 is SGHDN and CDR2 is FVKESK. The CDR3 covers 14 residues. In DNA, the CDR3 is TGTGCCAGCAGCCAAACCGGGACAATAGAGACCCAGTACTTC. This gives the protein CASSQTGTIETQYF.

The rearrangement joins TRBV11-1 to TRBJ1-1; a possible D gene is TRBD1 (6 bases). There are 15 residues in the CDR3. Germline CDR1 is SGHAT and CDR2 is FQDESV (reference sequence). Trimming shortened V by 1 base and J by 1 base, and 10 bases separated the two germline ends. The CDR3 loop reads CASSLGQAWNTEAFF. The CDR3 nucleotides read TGTGCCAGCAGCTTAGGACAGGCCTGGAACACTGAAGCTTTCTTT.

The V call is TRBV5-1, the J call TRBJ2-7; 7 positions match TRBD1. Germline-derived CDR1 and CDR2 are SGHRS and YFSETQ. The V and J ends lost 1 base and 6 bases, in that order; junction bases with no gene match: 7. This CDR3 spans 14 amino acids. CDR3: CASSLRTGAREQYF. CDR3 DNA sequence: TGCGCCAGCAGCTTGCGGACAGGAGCACGCGAGCAGTACTTC.

CDR3 loop: CASSGNRVYEQYF. The CDR3 coding sequence is TGCGCCAGCAGTGGAAACAGGGTTTACGAGCAGTACTTC. The rearrangement joins TRBV10-1 to TRBJ2-7; D is possibly TRBD1 (6 bases). CDR3 size: 13 residues. Germline CDR1 and CDR2: WNHNN and SYGVQD (reference sequence). With 4 bases removed from V and 4 bases from J, the gap between germline ends came to 11 bases.

The V and J genes are TRBV5-1 and TRBJ1-1; the D is unclear. CDR1 is SGHRS, CDR2 YFSETQ, per germline. V was shortened by 2 bases and J by 0 bases, with 5 bases between the two germline ends. There are 13 residues in the CDR3. As DNA, the CDR3 is TGCGCCAGCAGCTTAGGTCTGAACACTGAAGCTTTCTTT. Protein product: CASSLGLNTEAFF.

V usage is TRBV7-9 and J usage is TRBJ2-3; no clear D. Germline V gene sequence: CDR1 SEHNR, CDR2 FQNEAQ (reference sequence). Trimming took 1 base from V and 3 from J, leaving 8 bases between them. The CDR3 sequence is 14 residues long. The CDR3 DNA follows: TGTGCCAGCAGCTTAGAAGGGTTTACAGATACGCAGTATTTT. It translates to CASSLEGFTDTQYF.

The chain joins TRBV6-1 to TRBJ1-1; 10 bases align to TRBD1. The ends lost 6 bases at V and 1 base at J; junction bases unmatched: 5. Germline V gene sequence: CDR1 MNHNS, CDR2 SASEGT. The length of the CDR3 is 15 residues. CDR3 sequence: CASRLGQGWNTEAFF. CDR3 coding DNA: TGTGCCAGCAGACTGGGACAGGGGTGGAACACTGAAGCTTTCTTT.

The gene calls are TRBV4-1 and TRBJ2-1; D tentatively fits TRBD1 or TRBD2 (6 bases each). Germline V lookup: CDR1 MGHRA, CDR2 YSYEKL. Trimming removed 1 base at V and 2 bases at J, with 15 bases between. This CDR3 has 17 residues. CDR3 in amino acids: CASSQVSLGGAYNEQFF. CDR3 DNA: TGCGCCAGCAGCCAAGTTAGTCTCGGGGGCGCCTACAATGAGCAGTTCTTC.

The chain's CDR3 is CASSPGQKETQYF. The CDR3 coding sequence is TGTGCCAGCAGCCCGGGCCAGAAAGAGACCCAGTACTTC. The chain joins TRBV7-7 to TRBJ2-5; D unresolved. The CDR3 runs 13 residues. Trimming took 5 bases from V and 3 from J, leaving 10 bases between them. CDR1 SSHAT and CDR2 FNYEAQ come from the germline V gene (reference sequence). The full variable domain, rest sourced from reference TRBV7-7 and TRBJ2-5, is GAGVSQSPRYKVTKRGQDVTLRCDPISSHATLYWYQQALGQGPEFLTYFNYEAQPDKSGLPSDRFSAERPEGSISTLTIQRTEQRDSAMYRCASSPGQKETQYFGPGTRLLVL.

The chain links TRBV9 to TRBJ2-5, with 12 bases lining up with TRBD1. This CDR3 comprises 16 residues. Germline trimming cut 1 base from V and 5 bases from J; bases unmatched to any gene: 6. The germline CDR1 and CDR2 sequences are SGDLS and YYNGEE. In DNA form, the CDR3 reads TGTGCCAGCAGCGTAACCGGGACAGGGGGCTTGGAGACCCAGTACTTC. This sequence encodes CASSVTGTGGLETQYF. Using reference TRBV9 and TRBJ2-5 for the parts outside the CDR3, the full variable domain is DSGVTQTPKHLITATGQRVTLRCSPRSGDLSVYWYQQSLDQGLQFLIQYYNGEERAKGNILERFSAQQFPDLHSELNLSSLELGDSALYFCASSVTGTGGLETQYFGPGTRLLVL.

The J gene is TRBJ2-1, the V gene TRBV7-2; the D is unclear. V shed 5 bases and J shed 7 bases, with 15 bases lying between them. Germline V gene lookup returns CDR1 SGHTA and CDR2 FQGNSA. This CDR3 region has 14 residues. The CDR3: CASSVPPPANEQFF. The CDR3, as DNA: TGTGCCAGCAGCGTGCCCCCTCCAGCGAATGAGCAGTTCTTC.

The rearrangement links TRBV10-3 to TRBJ1-1; D ambiguous. Germline V CDR1 and CDR2: ENHRY, SYGVKD. The CDR3 totals 15 residues. V lost 1 base and J 0 bases, leaving 9 bases between the germline ends. The CDR3 DNA sequence: TGTGCCATCAGTGAGTTATCCCTCATGAACACTGAAGCTTTCTTT. Residues: CAISELSLMNTEAFF.

The sample holds a few counts of this clone. V is TRBV19 and J is TRBJ2-7; a weak D match, TRBD2 (5 bases). This CDR3 is built from 13 residues. CDR1 LNHDA and CDR2 SQIVND come from the germline V gene (reference sequence). V lost 7 bases and J 2 bases, leaving 12 bases between the germline ends. CDR3 loop: CASTPGVAYEQYF. In DNA, the CDR3 is TGTGCCAGTACCCCCGGGGTCGCCTACGAGCAGTACTTC.

This sequence joins TRBV30 and TRBJ2-3; D remains unclear. V shed 5 bases and J shed 4 bases, with 10 bases lying between them. The CDR3 covers 12 residues. Germline-derived CDR1 and CDR2 are GTSNPN and SVGIG (reference sequence). CDR3 amino acids: CAWAQLADTQYF. In DNA form, the CDR3 reads TGTGCCTGGGCCCAGCTGGCAGATACGCAGTATTTT.

The chain combines TRBV19 with TRBJ1-5, with D uncertain. The CDR3 runs 15 residues. The ends were cut back, 8 bases at V and 2 bases at J, with 16 bases in the middle. The V gene's germline CDR1 is LNHDA and CDR2 SQIVND (reference sequence). The CDR3 coding sequence is TGTGCCAGTTCTAGGGAGGCCAGCGGCAATCAGCCCCAGCATTTT. It specifies CASSREASGNQPQHF.

The chain couples TRBV19 to TRBJ1-1; D unresolved. The germline V and J ends were trimmed by 1 base and 4 bases, with 10 bases remaining between them. From germline, CDR1 is LNHDA and CDR2 SQIVND (reference sequence). This CDR3 contains 14 residues. CDR3 amino acids: CASSIGRVGTEAFF. In DNA form, the CDR3 reads TGTGCCAGTAGTATAGGGAGGGTGGGCACTGAAGCTTTCTTT.

This clone is a singleton in its sample. The gene calls are TRBV9 and TRBJ2-1; 10 positions match TRBD2. The V gene's germline CDR1 is SGDLS and CDR2 YYNGEE. CDR3 length: 17 residues. V dropped 0 bases and J dropped 8; count of bases not matched to a gene: 11. CDR3 in DNA: TGTGCCAGCAGCGTAGATGGCCCTAGCGGGGGCCTGGATGAGCAGTTCTTC. Translated, it gives CASSVDGPSGGLDEQFF.

The V and J genes are TRBV11-1 and TRBJ2-7; TRBD2 matches at 11 bases. With 5 bases clipped from V and 0 bases from J, the junction kept 3 bases outside the gene matches. CDR1 and CDR2 from the germline V gene are SGHAT and FQDESV (reference sequence). The CDR3 is 15 residues long. The CDR3 is CASSTTSGSSYEQYF. CDR3 nucleotides: TGTGCCAGCAGCACTACTAGCGGGAGCTCCTACGAGCAGTACTTC. Drawing the rest from reference TRBV11-1 and TRBJ2-7, the complete variable domain is EAEVAQSPRYKITEKSQAVAFWCDPISGHATLYWYRQILGQGPELLVQFQDESVVDDSQLPKDRFSAERLKGVDSTLKIQPAELGDSAMYLCASSTTSGSSYEQYFGPGTRLTVT.

This clone was counted only a few times. The chain combines TRBV19 with TRBJ1-1; 7 bases are shared with TRBD1. The CDR3 totals 14 residues. Germline V gene data show CDR1 as LNHDA and CDR2 as SQIVND (reference sequence). With 5 bases clipped from V and 0 bases from J, the junction kept 3 bases outside the gene matches. This CDR3 is CASSGQDLNTEAFF. CDR3 bases: TGTGCCAGTAGTGGACAGGATCTGAACACTGAAGCTTTCTTT.

V is TRBV7-3 and J is TRBJ2-5; 9 bases agree with TRBD2. V was pared by 1 base and J by 6 bases, with 9 bases of the junction left unmatched. Germline V CDR1 and CDR2: SGHTA, FQGTGA. This CDR3 is built from 16 residues. The CDR3 loop is CASSLNGLAGQKTQYF. CDR3 bases: TGTGCCAGCAGCTTAAATGGGCTAGCGGGACAAAAGACCCAGTACTTC.

J is TRBJ1-2 and V is TRBV5-6; D ambiguous. Germline assignment: CDR1 SGHDT and CDR2 YYEEEE. The CDR3 loop spans 15 amino acids. Trimming stripped 2 bases from V and 2 bases from J, with 13 bases between. The CDR3 loop reads CASSFGQSRNYGYTF. The CDR3 bases are TGTGCCAGCAGCTTCGGCCAGAGCAGAAACTATGGCTACACCTTC. The whole variable domain, remainder taken from reference TRBV5-6 and TRBJ1-2, is DAGVTQSPTHLIKTRGQQVTLRCSPKSGHDTVSWYQQALGQGPQFIFQYYEEEERQRGNFPDRFSGHQFPNYSSELNVNALLLGDSALYLCASSFGQSRNYGYTFGSGTRLTVV.

The V and J genes are TRBV18 and TRBJ1-5; a possible D gene is TRBD1 (5 bases). V lost 5 bases, J lost 0 bases, and 14 bases lay in between. The CDR3 has 16 residues. CDR1 is KGHSH and CDR2 is LQKENI in the germline V gene. The CDR3 bases are TGTGCCAGCTCAAAATACGGCCAGGGTAGCAATCAGCCCCAGCATTTT. Protein: CASSKYGQGSNQPQHF.

The chain links TRBV7-9 to TRBJ2-1; D is ambiguous. The CDR3 contains 15 residues. V lost 5 bases to trimming and J lost 4 bases, with 15 bases between them. Germline V gene data show CDR1 as SEHNR and CDR2 as FQNEAQ (reference sequence). CDR3 coding DNA: TGTGCCAGCAGCGAAAGCAGGATGGGTTACAATGAGCAGTTCTTC. This sequence encodes CASSESRMGYNEQFF.

CDR3 bases: TGTGCCAGCAGCTTAGGGCGACGGAGCCAAGAGACCCAGTACTTC. Translated, it gives CASSLGRRSQETQYF. This chain links TRBV11-3 with TRBJ2-5; D remains ambiguous. The CDR3 extends over 15 amino acids. Germline V gene lookup returns CDR1 SGHNT and CDR2 YENEEA. Trimming cost V 1 base and J 1 base, with 10 bases left between them.

This clone was recorded once. This chain joins TRBV5-6 and TRBJ1-1; D is perhaps TRBD1 (5 bases). V lost 0 bases and J lost 1, with 13 bases in between. Germline CDR1 and CDR2: SGHDT and YYEEEE. There are 16 residues in the CDR3. This chain's CDR3 is CASSLAPRVQNTEAFF. In nucleotides, the CDR3 is TGTGCCAGCAGCTTGGCCCCCAGGGTCCAGAACACTGAAGCTTTCTTT.

The chain couples TRBV4-2 to TRBJ2-7, with D hard to call. V was cut by 0 bases and J by 0 bases, with 6 bases left in between. Germline V lookup: CDR1 LGHNA, CDR2 YNFKEQ. There are 14 residues in the CDR3. The CDR3 protein is CASSQERHSYEQYF. The CDR3 region has the DNA TGTGCCAGCAGCCAAGAACGGCACTCCTACGAGCAGTACTTC.

The CDR3 sequence is CASSEGVAGTDTQYF. The CDR3 DNA is TGTGCCAGCAGCGAGGGTGTGGCGGGCACAGATACGCAGTATTTT. The chain combines TRBV14 with TRBJ2-3, with D perhaps matching TRBD2 (5 bases). The V end was cut by 5 bases, the J end by 1 base, with 13 bases between. Germline CDR1 and CDR2: SGHDN and FVKESK. The CDR3 has 15 amino acids.